This T cell receptor (beta chain) was captured by sequencing in a study of OX40 agonist ivuxolimab in advanced cancers. Study-level information: With ivuxolimab, an agonistic anti-OX40 (CD134) antibody, patients were treated. Each dose-escalation patient presented with hepatocellular carcinoma, melanoma, renal cell or head and neck cancer. Patients were roughly 83% male with ages roughly 20 to 90, mean about 54.

Patients with a history of autoimmune disease or on systemic immunosuppression were excluded. The protocol was immunoSEQ multiplex PCR, while the TCRdb copy is restricted to in-frame clones and leaves out a portion. Among approximately 97,000 clones listed, roughly nine tenths were seen once. The CDR3 has 13 amino acids. Trimming removed 4 bases from V and 5 bases from J, with 10 bases in between. CDR1 SGHRS and CDR2 YFSETQ come from the germline V gene. This specimen was CD4+ or CD8+ T cells sorted from blood, taken in a trial of the OX40 agonist ivuxolimab. The receptor was derived from an adult with an advanced solid tumor such as melanoma, head and neck, liver or kidney cancer. The chain uses TRBV5-1 and TRBJ1-5; unclear D gene. For the CDR3, the DNA is TGCGCCAGCAGCGTCCAGGTTGATCAGCCCCAGCATTTT. This encodes CASSVQVDQPQHF.